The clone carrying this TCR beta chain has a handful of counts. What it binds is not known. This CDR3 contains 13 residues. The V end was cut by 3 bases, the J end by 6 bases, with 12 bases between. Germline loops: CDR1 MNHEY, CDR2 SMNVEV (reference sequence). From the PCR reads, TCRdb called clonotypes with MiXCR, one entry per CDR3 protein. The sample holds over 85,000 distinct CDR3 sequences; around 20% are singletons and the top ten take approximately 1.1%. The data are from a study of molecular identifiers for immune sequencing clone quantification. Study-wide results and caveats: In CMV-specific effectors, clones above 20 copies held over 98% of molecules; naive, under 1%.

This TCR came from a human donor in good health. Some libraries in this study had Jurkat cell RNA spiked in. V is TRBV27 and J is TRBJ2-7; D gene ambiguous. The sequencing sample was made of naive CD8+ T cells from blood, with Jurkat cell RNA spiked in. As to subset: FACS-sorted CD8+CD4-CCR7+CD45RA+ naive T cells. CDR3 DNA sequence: TGTGCCAGCAGTTTCCTAGGATCGCGCGAGCAGTACTTC. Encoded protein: CASSFLGSREQYF.